One and the same sample provided the 17 T cell receptor beta chains below, sequenced in a study of blood T cells in healthy people across ages. Sample-barcoded 5' priming and a J-beta primer mix drove a second PCR of 7 to 11 cycles. MiXCR, run by TCRdb on the 5' RACE reads, gives a single entry per CDR3 protein. The sample has about 320,000 distinct CDR3 sequences, less than 30% seen once. Sequenced sample: blood. The receptors derive from a woman aged 65 to 85 in good health.

Turning to this clonotype: At one of its ends the junction is not consistent with the germline gene, which may arise from a read error. The V call is TRBV7-7, the J call TRBJ2-2, with D perhaps TRBD1 or TRBD2 (6 bases each). This CDR3 has 16 residues. Germline values: CDR1 SSHAT, CDR2 FNYEAQ (reference sequence). CDR3 region: CASSPSWGANVGELFF. The CDR3 nucleotides read TGTGCTAGCAGTCCGTCCTGGGGGGCAAACGTCGGGGAGCTGTTTTTT.

About this clonotype: One end of the junction fails to match germline, which may point to a read error. CDR3 DNA: TGCAGTGCCAGAGACAGGGTTGTGGACACCGGGGAGCTGTTTTTT. Translating it yields CSARDRVVDTGELFF. The rearrangement uses TRBV20-1 and TRBJ2-2, with TRBD1 matching 7 bases. The CDR3 spans 15 residues. Germline loops: CDR1 DFQATT, CDR2 SNEGSKA (reference sequence).

This clonotype was found a few times. One end of the junction varies from germline; a read error may be responsible. This rearrangement joins TRBV11-2 to TRBJ2-7; the D is unclear. CDR1 SGHAT and CDR2 FQNNGV come from the germline V gene. This CDR3 has 15 amino acids. CDR3 sequence (DNA): TGTGCCAGCAGCTTAAGGACGAGTCTATCCTACGAGCAGTGCTTC. Its translation is CASSLRTSLSYEQCF.

The chain joins TRBV7-3 to TRBJ1-4; D is undetermined. V lost 1 base, J lost 0 bases, and 6 bases lay in between. The CDR3 runs to 15 residues. CDR1 SGHTA and CDR2 FQGTGA come from the germline V gene. CDR3 DNA: TGTGCCAGCAGCTTAAACCCCTCAACTAATGAAAAACTGTTTTTT. Amino acids: CASSLNPSTNEKLFF.

This clonotype turned up a few times. V usage is TRBV28 and J usage is TRBJ2-5; 9 bases map to TRBD1. Trimming took 4 bases from V and 4 from J; bases not matched to a gene: 16. Germline V gene data show CDR1 as MDHEN and CDR2 as SYDVKM. The CDR3 loop spans 18 amino acids. In DNA form, the CDR3 reads TGTGCCAGCAGTTACACGGGACAGGGTACCGGTCGTCGAGAGACCCAGTACTTC. Amino acids: CASSYTGQGTGRRETQYF. Based on the CDR3 plus reference TRBV28 and TRBJ2-5, the full variable domain is DVKVTQSSRYLVKRTGEKVFLECVQDMDHENMFWYRQDPGLGLRLIYFSYDVKMKEKGDIPEGYSVSREKKERFSLILESASTNQTSMYLCASSYTGQGTGRRETQYFGPGTRLLVL.

V gene TRBV19 combines with J gene TRBJ1-1; D is ambiguous. The germline V gene has CDR1 LNHDA and CDR2 SQIVND (reference sequence). The CDR3 has 11 amino acids. V was trimmed by 4 bases and J by 6 bases, leaving 6 bases between them. CDR3 residues: CASSTWAEAFF. CDR3 DNA: TGTGCCAGTAGTACGTGGGCTGAAGCTTTCTTT. The full variable domain, in which reference TRBV19 and TRBJ1-1 provide the parts outside the CDR3, is DGGITQSPKYLFRKEGQNVTLSCEQNLNHDAMYWYRQDPGQGLRLIYYSQIVNDFQKGDIAEGYSVSREKKESFPLTVTSAQKNPTAFYLCASSTWAEAFFGQGTRLTVV.

This clonotype is a singleton in its sample. The V call is TRBV18, the J call TRBJ2-3; 8 bases line up with TRBD1. The junction had 7 bases not matched to a gene; V was cut back by 3 bases and J by 2 bases. The CDR3 is 16 amino acids. CDR1 is KGHSH and CDR2 is LQKENI in the germline V gene. CDR3 sequence (DNA): TGTGCCAGCTCACCCAACGACAGGGGCTCCACAGATACGCAGTATTTT. The encoded protein is CASSPNDRGSTDTQYF.

V gene TRBV7-9 combines with J gene TRBJ2-4; 8 nucleotides align to TRBD1. Per the germline V gene, CDR1 is SEHNR and CDR2 is FQNEAQ (reference sequence). Germline trimming cut 5 bases from V and 9 bases from J; bases unmatched to any gene: 6. This CDR3 is 13 amino acids long. The CDR3 is CASSPTGGTIQYF. DNA for the CDR3: TGTGCCAGCAGCCCTACAGGGGGGACCATTCAGTACTTC.

V and J are TRBV5-5 and TRBJ2-7, with 7 positions matching TRBD2. Germline V gives CDR1 SGHKS, CDR2 YYEKEE (reference sequence). This CDR3 has 15 amino acids. The junction had 8 bases not matched to a gene; V was cut back by 1 base and J by 4 bases. The CDR3 reads CASSLWGGSAYEQYF. For the CDR3, the DNA is TGTGCCAGCAGCTTGTGGGGCGGGAGTGCTTACGAGCAGTACTTC.

This chain connects TRBV9 to TRBJ1-2, with D unresolved. CDR1 is SGDLS, CDR2 YYNGEE, per germline. This CDR3 is 17 amino acids long. V lost 0 bases and J lost 4, with 19 bases in between. The CDR3 sequence: CASSVVLDLRGAYGYTF. CDR3 DNA sequence: TGTGCCAGCAGCGTAGTTCTTGACCTCCGGGGAGCCTATGGCTACACCTTC.

This clonotype was seen a few times. V is TRBV29-1 and J is TRBJ1-3; D is undetermined. Germline V CDR1 and CDR2: SQVTM, ANQGSEA. Trimming stripped 3 bases from V and 0 bases from J, with 6 bases between. The CDR3 sequence is 13 residues long. CDR3 amino acids: CSVEVFSGNTIYF. The CDR3 nucleotides are TGCAGCGTTGAGGTCTTCTCTGGAAACACCATATATTTT.

This clonotype appeared a few times. CDR3: CSATPLAGETQYF. CDR3 coding DNA: TGCAGTGCTACACCCCTAGCGGGGGAGACCCAGTACTTC. The V gene is TRBV20-1, the J gene TRBJ2-5, with TRBD2 identical over 9 bases. The CDR3 spans 13 residues. CDR1 is DFQATT, CDR2 SNEGSKA, per germline (reference sequence). V lost 4 bases and J lost 5; bases outside the gene matches: 5.

The chain combines TRBV6-5 with TRBJ1-2; no reliable D call. V was pared by 0 bases and J by 3 bases, with 8 bases between. The CDR3 covers 14 residues. The germline V gene has CDR1 MNHEY and CDR2 SVGAGI. CDR3 sequence (DNA): TGTGCCAGCAGTTACTCAGCCGGAGACTATGGCTACACCTTC. Its translation: CASSYSAGDYGYTF.

The chain joins TRBV5-1 to TRBJ2-1; possibly TRBD1 for D (5 bases). Trimming removed 0 bases from V and 4 bases from J, with 11 bases in between. Germline CDR1 and CDR2: SGHRS and YFSETQ. CDR3 length equals 15 residues. CDR3 protein: CASSLVQGAYNEQFF. The CDR3 nucleotides read TGCGCCAGCAGCTTGGTCCAAGGGGCTTACAATGAGCAGTTCTTC.

This clonotype was counted many times. The CDR3 DNA reads as TGCGCCAGCAGCTTAGCGGGAGGGCCAAGAGAGCAGTACTTC. Protein sequence: CASSLAGGPREQYF. V is TRBV10-2 and J is TRBJ2-7, with 11 bases fitting TRBD2. The CDR3 loop spans 14 amino acids. Trimming took 6 bases from V and 7 from J; bases not matched to a gene: 8. Germline values: CDR1 WSHSY, CDR2 SAAADI.

This clonotype was found a few times. The V and J genes are TRBV18 and TRBJ2-7; 7 bases map to TRBD1. CDR1 KGHSH and CDR2 LQKENI come from the germline V gene. Trimming took 6 bases from V and 2 from J; bases not matched to a gene: 7. The CDR3 has 14 amino acids. The CDR3 nucleotides are TGTGCCAGCTCCTCGAGGACAGGAGCCTACGAGCAGTACTTC. Its translation is CASSSRTGAYEQYF.

J is TRBJ2-1 and V is TRBV14, with D perhaps TRBD2 (6 bases). The V gene's germline CDR1 is SGHDN and CDR2 FVKESK. The V end lost 5 bases, the J end lost 5 bases, and 16 bases lay between the germline ends. This CDR3 region has 15 residues. CDR3 DNA sequence: TGTGCCAGCAGCACAAGGCGGGATAGTGACAATGAGCAGTTCTTC. Encoded protein: CASSTRRDSDNEQFF. Filled out from reference TRBV14 and TRBJ2-1, the complete variable domain reads EAGVTQFPSHSVIEKGQTVTLRCDPISGHDNLYWYRRVMGKEIKFLLHFVKESKQDESGMPNNRFLAERTGGTYSTLKVQPAELEDSGVYFCASSTRRDSDNEQFFGPGTRLTVL.